This T cell receptor (beta chain) came from a study of molecular identifiers for immune sequencing clone quantification. This clonotype occurred many times. Its antigen remains unknown. TCRdb redid the calling of the PCR reads with MiXCR, one entry per CDR3 protein. The sample yields under 650,000 distinct CDR3 sequences, 20% seen once. Study outcomes and limitations: Detectable among approximately 930,000 naive cells, according to reports, was Jurkat TCR RNA spiked in from one cell.

The V segment lost 6 bases and the J segment 0 bases; nucleotides outside the gene matches: 7. CDR1 and CDR2 from the germline V gene are LGHDT and YNNKEL (reference sequence). This CDR3 comprises 16 residues. This rearrangement joins TRBV3-1 to TRBJ2-7; 11 bases line up with TRBD2. The receptor was derived from a human donor in good health. Some libraries in this study had Jurkat cell RNA spiked in. Material for sequencing was naive CD8+ T cells from blood, with Jurkat cell RNA spiked in. The sample's subset: FACS-sorted CD8+CD4-CCR7+CD45RA+ naive T cells. The CDR3, as DNA: TGTGCCAGCAGTCCGGGACTAGCGGAAAGCTCCTACGAGCAGTACTTC. Its protein is CASSPGLAESSYEQYF.